Listed here are 26 T cell receptor beta chains from one sample, sequenced in a study of identical twins. Each CDR3 protein is one row after TCRdb ran MiXCR on the 5' RACE reads. The sample includes hundreds of thousands of distinct CDR3 sequences, approximately 20% seen only once; the top ten take about 0.5%. The data were also submitted as part of a second study, on yellow fever vaccine responses in identical twins.

Sequencing was done on a sample of CD4+ T cells sorted from blood. The receptors here all came from a woman aged 18-29 years in good health.

This clonotype has only a few counts. This chain links TRBV6-1 with TRBJ2-5; D gene unclear. Germline CDR1 and CDR2: MNHNS and SASEGT. The V and J ends lost 6 bases and 5 bases respectively, with 13 bases between them. This CDR3 has 13 residues. The CDR3 sequence: CASSPDLEETQYF. The CDR3 nucleotides read TGTGCCAGCAGCCCCGACCTTGAGGAGACCCAGTACTTC.

This sequence joins TRBV28 and TRBJ1-6; possibly TRBD1 for D (5 bases). The CDR3 extends over 13 amino acids. V gave up 8 bases and J gave up 10 bases, with 15 bases separating them. Germline CDR1 reads MDHEN; CDR2 reads SYDVKM. The CDR3 sequence is CASCARAGSPLHF. CDR3 DNA sequence: TGTGCCAGCTGCGCCAGGGCGGGGTCACCCCTCCACTTT.

This clonotype came up many times. The rearrangement uses TRBV7-3 and TRBJ2-1; the D is unclear. This CDR3 spans 15 amino acids. Looked up from germline, CDR1 is SGHTA and CDR2 is FQGTGA. V dropped 5 bases and J dropped 0 bases, with 11 bases sitting between them. CDR3 amino acids: CASSLGLGSYNEQFF. CDR3 nucleotide sequence: TGTGCCAGCAGCCTAGGGTTAGGCTCCTACAATGAGCAGTTCTTC.

The chain uses TRBV20-1 and TRBJ2-5; D possibly corresponds to TRBD2 (6 bases). V was trimmed by 4 bases and J by 3 bases, leaving 15 bases between them. The CDR3 spans 14 residues. CDR1 and CDR2 from the germline V gene are DFQATT and SNEGSKA (reference sequence). For the CDR3, the DNA is TGCAGTGCTACTCATAGCGGAGGGGAAGAGACCCAGTACTTC. This sequence encodes CSATHSGGEETQYF.

The chain couples TRBV12-3 or TRBV12-4 to TRBJ1-1; the D gene is possibly TRBD1 (6 bases). The CDR3 is 15 amino acids. Trimming pared 6 bases from V and 3 bases from J, leaving 17 bases between. This CDR3 is CASRLNREADTEAFF. The CDR3, as DNA: TGTGCCAGCAGATTAAACAGGGAGGCCGACACTGAAGCTTTCTTT.

At least ten counts were recorded for this clonotype. V and J are TRBV12-3 or TRBV12-4 and TRBJ2-7, with D perhaps matching TRBD1 (6 bases). The CDR3 length is 12 residues. V lost 5 bases and J lost 4, with 9 bases in between. As DNA, the CDR3 is TGTGCCAGCAGTCCTACAGGGTACGAGCAGTACGTC. It is translated as CASSPTGYEQYV.

The CDR3 coding sequence is TGCGCCAGCAGCGCGGGGGAGGCCAGCAATCAGCCCCAGCATTTT. Amino acids: CASSAGEASNQPQHF. The chain recombines TRBV5-1 with TRBJ1-5; tentatively, D is TRBD1 (5 bases). From germline, CDR1 is SGHRS and CDR2 YFSETQ. With 4 bases removed from V and 1 base from J, the gap between germline ends came to 12 bases. The CDR3 sequence is 15 residues long.

The chain employs TRBV5-1 and TRBJ2-3, with 7 bases fitting TRBD1. Germline CDR1 reads SGHRS; CDR2 reads YFSETQ. J lost 2 bases, V lost 2 bases, and 20 bases had no gene match. The CDR3 extends over 20 amino acids. The CDR3 protein is CASSFGTWDRPTTSTDTQYF. The CDR3 region has the DNA TGCGCCAGCAGCTTCGGGACGTGGGACAGACCAACCACTTCCACAGATACGCAGTATTTT.

CDR3 DNA sequence: TGTGCCAGCAGCTTAGCGGTAGCGGGGTCTGCGGAGCAGTACTTC. Protein product: CASSLAVAGSAEQYF. The chain has TRBV7-2 and TRBJ2-7, with TRBD2 matching over 8 bases. Germline lookup yields CDR1 SGHTA and CDR2 FQGNSA. The CDR3 has 15 amino acids. The junction had 8 bases not matched to a gene; V was cut back by 0 bases and J by 7 bases.

This clonotype was counted between two and nine times. The rearrangement joins TRBV2 to TRBJ2-7; 7 bases fit TRBD2. Germline CDR1 reads SNHLY; CDR2 reads FYNNEI. The CDR3 extends over 13 amino acids. V was pared by 5 bases and J by 6 bases, with 7 bases of the junction left unmatched. CDR3 in amino acids: CASSFGLVLEQYF. The CDR3, as DNA: TGTGCCAGCAGTTTCGGACTAGTTCTCGAGCAGTACTTC.

This clonotype was recorded many times. The V gene is TRBV5-5, the J gene TRBJ2-1, with D hard to call. CDR1 and CDR2 from the germline V gene are SGHKS and YYEKEE (reference sequence). CDR3 size: 15 residues. Trimming took off 2 bases at V and 4 bases at J, with 13 bases between the two ends. The CDR3 DNA reads TGTGCCAGCAGCTTTGGCCTCCCCCTTTACAATGAGCAGTTCTTC. Protein product: CASSFGLPLYNEQFF.

The genes are TRBV4-2 and TRBJ2-1, with 8 bases matching TRBD2. J was trimmed by 9 bases and V by 0 bases; bases with no gene match: 4. This CDR3 is 14 amino acids long. Germline V gives CDR1 LGHNA, CDR2 YNFKEQ. CDR3 nucleotide sequence: TGTGCCAGCAGCCAAGAGGCGGGGGGAGGTGAGCAGTTCTTC. Protein sequence: CASSQEAGGGEQFF.

This clonotype was counted a few times. V is TRBV27 and J is TRBJ2-3; 8 bases are a match to TRBD2. CDR3 size: 18 residues. Germline assignment: CDR1 MNHEY and CDR2 SMNVEV (reference sequence). V dropped 5 bases and J dropped 6; count of bases not matched to a gene: 19. CDR3 sequence: CASSNPRSGRGLGDTQYF. CDR3 bases: TGTGCCAGCAGTAACCCCCGCTCCGGGAGGGGCCTCGGGGATACGCAGTATTTT.

This clonotype turned up a few times. The chain links TRBV24-1 to TRBJ2-5; 9 bases are a match to TRBD1. The CDR3 loop spans 17 amino acids. Germline V gives CDR1 KGHDR, CDR2 SFDVKD. Losses at the gene ends were 3 bases for V and 2 bases for J; bases not matched to a gene: 9. CDR3 DNA sequence: TGTGCCACCAGTGATCCGGCCCCTGGACAGGGGCAAGAGACCCAGTACTTC. Amino acid sequence: CATSDPAPGQGQETQYF.

The genes are TRBV2 and TRBJ2-3, with a possible D match to TRBD2 (5 bases). The CDR3 covers 13 residues. The germline V gene has CDR1 SNHLY and CDR2 FYNNEI. V lost 4 bases to trimming and J lost 6 bases, with 11 bases between them. CDR3 bases: TGTGCCAGCAGTGTAGTGAGGGCTGATACGCAGTATTTT. This encodes CASSVVRADTQYF.

CDR3 protein: CASSQTTGTSGGGETQYF. The CDR3 coding sequence is TGTGCCAGCAGCCAAACCACCGGGACTAGCGGTGGAGGAGAGACCCAGTACTTC. The chain joins TRBV3-1 to TRBJ2-5, with 11 bases that match TRBD2. V trimming: 2 bases; J trimming: 4 bases; junction bases outside the gene matches: 12. The germline V gene has CDR1 LGHDT and CDR2 YNNKEL (reference sequence). CDR3 length equals 18 residues.

This clonotype was seen more than once but under ten times. The chain recombines TRBV11-1 with TRBJ2-3; 7 positions agree with TRBD2. Germline lookup yields CDR1 SGHAT and CDR2 FQDESV (reference sequence). The CDR3 runs to 18 residues. Unmatched junction bases numbered 14, after V lost 2 bases and J lost 3 bases. CDR3 loop: CASSLSSGPPGKTDTQYF. CDR3 nucleotide sequence: TGTGCCAGCAGCTTAAGTAGCGGGCCACCGGGAAAGACAGATACGCAGTATTTT.

This clonotype showed up just a few times. This rearrangement joins TRBV4-1 to TRBJ1-2; tentatively, D is TRBD1 (5 bases). The CDR3 spans 13 residues. Germline V gene data show CDR1 as MGHRA and CDR2 as YSYEKL. V was pared by 4 bases and J by 1 base, with 7 bases between. CDR3 DNA sequence: TGCGCCAGCAGCCGGGACTTTAACTATGGCTACACCTTC. Amino acid sequence: CASSRDFNYGYTF.

The CDR3: CASSSGTSGGLRGTDTQYF. The CDR3 nucleotides are TGCGCCAGCAGCTCGGGGACTAGCGGGGGTCTTCGGGGCACAGATACGCAGTATTTT. The chain couples TRBV5-1 to TRBJ2-3, with 14 bases matching TRBD2. CDR3 size: 19 residues. The J segment lost 1 base and the V segment lost 3 bases, leaving 10 bases of the junction unmatched. Looked up from germline, CDR1 is SGHRS and CDR2 is YFSETQ. Using reference TRBV5-1 and TRBJ2-3 for the parts outside the CDR3, the full variable domain is KAGVTQTPRYLIKTRGQQVTLSCSPISGHRSVSWYQQTPGQGLQFLFEYFSETQRNKGNFPGRFSGRQFSNSRSEMNVSTLELGDSALYLCASSSGTSGGLRGTDTQYFGPGTRLTVL.

The table lists this clonotype with a few counts. The chain has TRBV2 and TRBJ2-7; a possible D gene is TRBD1 (6 bases). Germline-derived CDR1 and CDR2 are SNHLY and FYNNEI. The CDR3 totals 13 residues. Here the CDR3 DNA reads TGTGCCAGCAGTCCTCTGCGACCAGAGGGGGAAGTCGTC. This translates into CASSPLRPEGEVV.

The chain carries TRBV5-1 and TRBJ2-7; a weak D match, TRBD1 (6 bases). The germline V gene encodes CDR1 SGHRS and CDR2 YFSETQ. The CDR3 totals 17 residues. V lost 4 bases and J 0 bases, leaving 20 bases between the germline ends. The CDR3 DNA is TGCGCCAGCAGCCAGGCGGTACAGGGCTACCTCTCCTACGAGCAGTACGTC. The encoded protein is CASSQAVQGYLSYEQYV.

The chain combines TRBV3-1 with TRBJ2-2; 9 bases match TRBD2. CDR3 length: 17 residues. Germline V gives CDR1 LGHDT, CDR2 YNNKEL (reference sequence). J gave up 1 base and V 3 bases, and 6 bases lay outside the gene matches. The CDR3 reads CASSHRAGGRNTGELFF. The CDR3 bases are TGTGCCAGCAGCCACCGAGCGGGGGGTCGGAACACCGGGGAGCTGTTTTTT.

This clonotype was found a few times. The chain joins TRBV27 to TRBJ2-1, with TRBD2 matching 8 bases. In germline, CDR1 is MNHEY, CDR2 SMNVEV (reference sequence). Trimming took 3 bases from V and 4 from J; bases not matched to a gene: 8. The CDR3 spans 16 residues. In DNA, the CDR3 is TGTGCCAGCAGTTTCCTCACTAGCGGAAGTTACAATGAGCAGTTCTTC. It codes for CASSFLTSGSYNEQFF.

This clonotype has only a few counts. The V and J genes are TRBV27 and TRBJ2-3; a weak D match, TRBD2 (5 bases). V lost 5 bases to trimming and J lost 2 bases, with 17 bases between them. The CDR3 runs to 16 residues. Germline lookup yields CDR1 MNHEY and CDR2 SMNVEV (reference sequence). CDR3 nucleotide sequence: TGTGCCAGCAGTCGGTTTAGCGACTCTCCCACAGATACGCAGTATTTT. Translated: CASSRFSDSPTDTQYF.

The V call is TRBV10-2, the J call TRBJ1-4; D is uncertain. V shed 0 bases and J shed 10 bases, with 6 bases lying between them. This CDR3 region has 12 residues. CDR1 and CDR2 (germline): WSHSY, SAAADI. CDR3 sequence: CASSESRGKLFF. CDR3 sequence (DNA): TGCGCCAGCAGTGAGTCGAGAGGAAAACTGTTTTTT.

This clonotype was detected only a few times. The chain links TRBV2 to TRBJ2-1; the D gene could be TRBD1 or TRBD2 (5 bases each). With 10 bases removed from V and 9 bases from J, the gap between germline ends came to 19 bases. The CDR3 sequence is 13 residues long. Germline CDR1 SNHLY, CDR2 FYNNEI. The CDR3 DNA follows: TGTGCCACCGCGACTTGGGGAGACAGTGAGCAGTTCTTC. Amino acid sequence: CATATWGDSEQFF.